The 18 T cell receptor beta chains presented below share a single source sample, sequenced in a study of vaccination and CD4 T cells after COVID-19. Sequence data for DNA of cultured CD4+ T cells were generated by the Oncomine TCR Beta short-read assay. MiXCR, run by TCRdb on the PCR reads, gives a single entry per CDR3 protein. The data contain about 12,000 distinct CDR3 sequences, 76% of them singletons. Stated treatment: approximately 9-day PBMC culture with coronavirus spike peptide pools or control peptides (ViraFEST assay). Their recognized antigens are unknown. Sequencing input: CD4+ T cells from blood, cultured in vitro. Receptors originate from a human donor who had recovered from COVID-19.

This clonotype appeared a single time. V is TRBV28 and J is TRBJ1-2; D is uncertain. Germline assignment: CDR1 MDHEN and CDR2 SYDVKM. There are 12 residues in the CDR3. Trimming removed 5 bases from V and 2 bases from J, with 6 bases in between. CDR3 nucleotide sequence: TGTGCCAGCAGTGGCAGAAACTATGGCTACACCTTC. Its translation is CASSGRNYGYTF.

This clonotype was observed a single time. The CDR3 coding sequence is TGCAGTGCTATGGGACAGGGCGGTAATCAGCCCCAGCATTTT. Translation: CSAMGQGGNQPQHF. The rearrangement links TRBV20-1 to TRBJ1-5; 9 nucleotides align to TRBD1. This CDR3 contains 14 residues. CDR1 is DFQATT, CDR2 SNEGSKA, per germline (reference sequence). V dropped 4 bases and J dropped 4; count of bases not matched to a gene: 5.

The V gene is TRBV6-1, the J gene TRBJ2-3; tentatively, D is TRBD2 (5 bases). Trimming stripped 7 bases from V and 8 bases from J, with 22 bases between. Per the germline V gene, CDR1 is MNHNS and CDR2 is SASEGT. This CDR3 is 15 amino acids long. The CDR3 nucleotides read TGTGCCAGCATGGTAAACGATATCGGAGGCGGTACGCAGTATTTT. This encodes CASMVNDIGGGTQYF.

The chain is built from TRBV18 and TRBJ1-2, with D possibly being TRBD1 (5 bases). The germline V gene has CDR1 KGHSH and CDR2 LQKENI. This CDR3 has 14 residues. V shed 2 bases and J shed 10 bases, with 17 bases lying between them. The CDR3 DNA reads TGTGCCAGCTCACCAACTGACAGCCCTTCCCTCTACACCTTC. This encodes CASSPTDSPSLYTF.

V usage is TRBV2 and J usage is TRBJ1-2, with 10 nucleotides matching TRBD1. The CDR3 is made up of 13 amino acids. V shed 11 bases and J 8 bases; nucleotides not matched to a gene: 11. Germline CDR1 and CDR2: SNHLY and FYNNEI. CDR3 protein: CAGRDRGVGGYTF. The CDR3 bases are TGTGCCGGCCGGGACAGGGGAGTTGGCGGCTACACCTTC. The entire variable domain, with the rest obtained from reference TRBV2 and TRBJ1-2, is as follows: EPEVTQTPSHQVTQMGQEVILRCVPISNHLYFYWYRQILGQKVEFLVSFYNNEISEKSEIFDDQFSVERPDGSNFTLKIRSTKLEDSAMYFCAGRDRGVGGYTFGSGTRLTVV.

This rearrangement joins TRBV4-2 to TRBJ2-3; TRBD1 is a possible D gene (6 bases). Germline V gives CDR1 LGHNA, CDR2 YNFKEQ. V dropped 0 bases and J dropped 3 bases, with 25 bases sitting between them. The CDR3 has 20 amino acids. CDR3: CASSQDRWKEEWQGTDTQYF. CDR3 nucleotide sequence: TGTGCCAGCAGCCAAGATCGATGGAAGGAAGAGTGGCAGGGGACAGATACGCAGTATTTT.

This rearrangement joins TRBV20-1 to TRBJ2-7; no reliable D call. CDR1 and CDR2 from the germline V gene are DFQATT and SNEGSKA (reference sequence). This CDR3 has 12 residues. V was pared by 3 bases and J by 2 bases, with 8 bases between. CDR3 protein: CSASKLTYEQYF. Written as DNA, the CDR3 is TGCAGTGCTAGCAAGTTAACCTACGAGCAGTACTTC.

The chain recombines TRBV19 with TRBJ1-5; the D is unclear. Germline V gives CDR1 LNHDA, CDR2 SQIVND (reference sequence). The CDR3 is made up of 13 amino acids. Trimming took 3 bases from V and 4 from J, leaving 7 bases between them. DNA for the CDR3: TGTGCCAGTAGTATGGACGGAAATCAGCCCCAGCATTTT. This translates into CASSMDGNQPQHF.

J is TRBJ1-5 and V is TRBV15, with D perhaps matching TRBD1 (6 bases). The germline CDR1 and CDR2 sequences are LNHNV and YYDKDF (reference sequence). Trimming shortened V by 1 base and J by 0 bases, and 13 bases separated the two germline ends. This CDR3 comprises 17 residues. CDR3 in amino acids: CATSRASGAVSNQPQHF. Here the CDR3 DNA reads TGTGCCACCAGCAGAGCTTCAGGGGCGGTTAGCAATCAGCCCCAGCATTTT.

The table lists this clonotype with a count of one. J is TRBJ1-1 and V is TRBV29-1; D is possibly TRBD1 (6 bases). There are 11 residues in the CDR3. Germline CDR1 SQVTM, CDR2 ANQGSEA. Trimming cost V 4 bases and J 3 bases, with 6 bases left between them. The CDR3 coding sequence is TGCAGCGTTGGACAGGACACTGAAGCTTTCTTT. Amino acids: CSVGQDTEAFF.

This clonotype was seen only a few times. The chain couples TRBV20-1 to TRBJ1-3, with D uncertain. Deletions cut 6 bases from V and 4 bases from J, with 13 bases between. The CDR3 covers 13 residues. Germline V gene sequence: CDR1 DFQATT, CDR2 SNEGSKA (reference sequence). For the CDR3, the DNA is TGCAGTGCAAACCCCTGGCCGGGAAACACCATATATTTT. The encoded protein is CSANPWPGNTIYF.

The V call is TRBV20-1, the J call TRBJ1-3; D ambiguous. Germline V gene data show CDR1 as DFQATT and CDR2 as SNEGSKA (reference sequence). V lost 7 bases and J lost 0, with 16 bases in between. This CDR3 is 15 amino acids long. The CDR3 sequence is CSVLIPRFSGNTIYF. For the CDR3, the DNA is TGCAGTGTACTAATCCCACGGTTCTCTGGAAACACCATATATTTT.

CDR3 nucleotides: TGTGCCAGCAGCCGGGACACTTATAGCAATCAGCCCCAGCATTTT. It translates to CASSRDTYSNQPQHF. The chain couples TRBV6-2 or TRBV6-3 to TRBJ1-5; TRBD1 might be the D (6 bases). The CDR3 totals 15 residues. V lost 6 bases and J 0 bases, leaving 12 bases between the germline ends. Germline V lookup: CDR1 MNHEY, CDR2 SVGEGT.

A single count supports this clonotype. The chain combines TRBV11-3 with TRBJ1-6, with D maybe TRBD1 (5 bases). CDR1 and CDR2 from the germline V gene are SGHNT and YENEEA. The CDR3 runs to 17 residues. The V gene lost 0 bases and the J gene lost 6 bases, with 15 bases spanning the gap. The CDR3: CASSLEEGLGFNSPLHF. The CDR3 DNA follows: TGTGCCAGCAGCTTAGAGGAGGGGTTGGGGTTTAATTCACCCCTCCACTTT.

This clonotype was recorded once. The J gene is TRBJ2-1, the V gene TRBV15, with a weak D call TRBD1 (6 bases). CDR1 and CDR2 from the germline V gene are LNHNV and YYDKDF (reference sequence). The V end lost 1 base, the J end lost 4 bases, and 11 bases lay between the germline ends. The CDR3 extends over 15 amino acids. CDR3 in DNA: TGTGCCACCAGCAGAGTTCGGGACACTTACAATGAGCAGTTCTTC. It is translated as CATSRVRDTYNEQFF. The entire variable domain, with the rest obtained from reference TRBV15 and TRBJ2-1, is as follows: DAMVIQNPRYQVTQFGKPVTLSCSQTLNHNVMYWYQQKSSQAPKLLFHYYDKDFNNEADTPDNFQSRRPNTSFCFLDIRSPGLGDTAMYLCATSRVRDTYNEQFFGPGTRLTVL.

This chain connects TRBV7-2 to TRBJ1-1, with 9 bases lining up with TRBD1. The CDR3 is 14 residues long. J lost 1 base, V lost 6 bases, and 3 bases had no gene match. The germline gives CDR1 SGHTA, CDR2 FQGNSA. This CDR3 reads CASRGGQGNTEAFF. The CDR3 region has the DNA TGTGCCAGCAGAGGGGGACAGGGGAACACTGAAGCTTTCTTT.

The CDR3 sequence: CASSPTGAEGYTF. DNA for the CDR3: TGTGCCAGCAGCCCCACGGGGGCTGAGGGCTACACCTTC. The J gene is TRBJ1-2, the V gene TRBV6-1, with a tentative D call TRBD1 (6 bases). CDR1 and CDR2 from the germline V gene are MNHNS and SASEGT. Trimming took 6 bases from V and 8 from J, leaving 16 bases between them. The CDR3 is 13 residues long.

This clonotype was recorded a few times. V is TRBV20-1 and J is TRBJ1-2, with D perhaps matching TRBD1 (6 bases). This CDR3 has 14 residues. Deletions cut 1 base from V and 4 bases from J, with 13 bases between. Germline V gene lookup returns CDR1 DFQATT and CDR2 SNEGSKA (reference sequence). CDR3 protein: CSARGGAAGYGYTF. CDR3 in DNA: TGCAGTGCTAGAGGGGGGGCTGCCGGCTATGGCTACACCTTC.